This T cell receptor (beta chain) was captured by sequencing in a study of T-cell reconstitution after alpha-beta-depleted transplantation in children. The CDR3 is made up of 14 amino acids. CDR1 is SGHDN and CDR2 is FVKESK in the germline V gene. Between the trimmed V and J ends, which lost 0 bases and 2 bases, there was a span of 8 bases. Preparation of the TCRbeta library used unique molecular identifiers. TCRdb independently ran MiXCR on the PCR reads; one entry per CDR3 protein. The sample yields 200,000 to 250,000 distinct CDR3 sequences, about a tenth seen once. The V call is TRBV14, the J call TRBJ2-7; D is ambiguous. This clonotype originated in a human donor who donated a stem cell graft to a child with acute lymphoblastic leukemia. The sample was PBMCs from the stem cell graft donor, taken from the stem cell graft. The CDR3 DNA sequence: TGTGCCAGCAGCCAAGACCAATCTCCCTACGAGCAGTACTTC. It encodes CASSQDQSPYEQYF.